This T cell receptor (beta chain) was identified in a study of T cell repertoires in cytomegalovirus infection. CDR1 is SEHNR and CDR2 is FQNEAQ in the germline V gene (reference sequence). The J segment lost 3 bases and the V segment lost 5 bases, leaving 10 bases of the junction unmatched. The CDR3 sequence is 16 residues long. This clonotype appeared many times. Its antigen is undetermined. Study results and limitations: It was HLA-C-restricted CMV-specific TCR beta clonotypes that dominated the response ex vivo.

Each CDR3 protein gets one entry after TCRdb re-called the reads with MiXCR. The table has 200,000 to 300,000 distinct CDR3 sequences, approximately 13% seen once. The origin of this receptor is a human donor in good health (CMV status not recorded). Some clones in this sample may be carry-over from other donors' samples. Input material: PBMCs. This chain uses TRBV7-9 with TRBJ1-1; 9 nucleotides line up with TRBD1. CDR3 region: CASSAPGTGPYTEAFF. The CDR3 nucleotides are TGTGCCAGCAGCGCGCCCGGGACAGGGCCATACACTGAAGCTTTCTTT.